These T cell receptor beta chains were read from a single sample in a study of T cell responses to AZD1222 COVID-19 vaccine. Sequencing used immunoSEQ multiplex PCR; TCRdb keeps in-frame clones, though not all of them. The sample lists some 140,000 clones, roughly nine tenths seen once, with 5.5% in the top ten. This specimen was peripheral blood, taken on day 0 of MenACWY control vaccination. These TCRs come from an adult in good health. Both conserved end residues are part of each CDR3. The order of the fields is D gene, J gene, V gene, CDR3 DNA, CDR3 protein. A D gene is named only where the DNA matches it firmly.

d_gene: TRBD1
j_gene: TRBJ1-4
v_gene: TRBV19
CDR3nt: TGTGCCAGTAGACGACAGGGGACTAATGAAAAACTGTTTTTT
CDR3aa: CASRRQGTNEKLFF

d_gene: .
j_gene: TRBJ2-7
v_gene: TRBV10-3
CDR3nt: TGTGCCATCAACCGGACACGCCGCCATTACGAGCAGTACTTC
CDR3aa: CAINRTRRHYEQYF

d_gene: .
j_gene: TRBJ1-1
v_gene: TRBV14
CDR3nt: TGTGCCAGCAGCCGGCACGAGGGTAAAGCTTTCTTT
CDR3aa: CASSRHEGKAFF

d_gene: TRBD2
j_gene: TRBJ2-1
v_gene: TRBV24-1
CDR3nt: TGTGCCACCGGGAGGACTAGCGGGGCCTACAATGAGCAGTTCTTC
CDR3aa: CATGRTSGAYNEQFF

d_gene: .
j_gene: TRBJ2-7
v_gene: TRBV29-1
CDR3nt: TGCAGCGCACAACAGGGCGCCTACGAGCAGTACTTC
CDR3aa: CSAQQGAYEQYF

d_gene: .
j_gene: TRBJ1-5
v_gene: TRBV10-2
CDR3nt: TGCGCCAGCAGTGAGTCCGTGGCGACCCGGGGCAATCAGCCCCAGCATTTT
CDR3aa: CASSESVATRGNQPQHF

d_gene: TRBD1
j_gene: TRBJ2-3
v_gene: TRBV5-1
CDR3nt: TGCGCCAGCAGCCGCGGAACCATTACAGGGGGCCATCAACGGGATACGCAGTATTTT
CDR3aa: CASSRGTITGGHQRDTQYF

d_gene: TRBD2
j_gene: TRBJ2-3
v_gene: TRBV10-3
CDR3nt: TGTGCCACCTACCCTGGGCGGACTAGCGGGGTCACAGATACGCAGTATTTT
CDR3aa: CATYPGRTSGVTDTQYF

d_gene: .
j_gene: TRBJ1-6
v_gene: TRBV5-6
CDR3nt: TGTGCCAGCAGCTTGGCTCACTCACCCCTCCACTTT
CDR3aa: CASSLAHSPLHF

d_gene: TRBD1
j_gene: TRBJ2-3
v_gene: TRBV7-2
CDR3nt: TGTGCCAGCAGCTCCCTCTTCAGCGACAGGGGGCTCCCGTATTTT
CDR3aa: CASSSLFSDRGLPYF